A single sample gave rise to the 9 T cell receptor beta chains below, sequenced in a study of OX40 agonist ivuxolimab in advanced cancers. Produced via immunoSEQ multiplex PCR; TCRdb's table is partial and in-frame only. The sample contains about 51,000 clones, roughly four fifths of which appear only once. Material: CD4+ or CD8+ T cells sorted from blood, obtained in a trial of the OX40 agonist ivuxolimab. Source of these receptors: an adult with an advanced solid tumor such as melanoma, head and neck, liver or kidney cancer.

The chain has TRBV5-6 and TRBJ2-2, with no clear D. Per the germline V gene, CDR1 is SGHDT and CDR2 is YYEEEE. The germline V and J ends were trimmed by 4 bases and 7 bases, with 17 bases remaining between them. The CDR3 has 15 amino acids. The CDR3 region is CASSGRVWSGGELFF. The CDR3 DNA sequence: TGTGCCAGCAGCGGACGCGTTTGGAGTGGCGGGGAGCTGTTTTTT.

The chain links TRBV19 to TRBJ2-4, with D unclear. Looked up from germline, CDR1 is LNHDA and CDR2 is SQIVND (reference sequence). The CDR3 spans 15 residues. Trimming took off 2 bases at V and 0 bases at J, with 8 bases between the two ends. CDR3 amino acids: CASSISGLAKNIQYF. DNA of the CDR3: TGTGCCAGTAGTATAAGTGGGTTAGCCAAAAACATTCAGTACTTC. Using reference TRBV19 and TRBJ2-4 for the parts outside the CDR3, the full variable domain is DGGITQSPKYLFRKEGQNVTLSCEQNLNHDAMYWYRQDPGQGLRLIYYSQIVNDFQKGDIAEGYSVSREKKESFPLTVTSAQKNPTAFYLCASSISGLAKNIQYFGAGTRLSVL.

J is TRBJ2-7 and V is TRBV6-5, with D tentatively TRBD1 or TRBD2 (6 bases each). The CDR3 has 13 residues. V was pared by 5 bases and J by 4 bases, with 12 bases between. CDR1 MNHEY and CDR2 SVGAGI come from the germline V gene. CDR3 DNA: TGTGCCAGCAGTCAGAGGGGGAGGTACGAGCAGTACTTC. It yields the protein CASSQRGRYEQYF.

CDR3 protein: CASSWGGQGNSPLHF. The CDR3 region has the DNA TGTGCCAGCAGCTGGGGGGGACAGGGGAATTCACCCCTCCACTTT. This chain uses TRBV7-2 with TRBJ1-6; 10 bases align to TRBD1. V trimming: 4 bases; J trimming: 7 bases; junction bases outside the gene matches: 4. The CDR3 has 15 amino acids. CDR1 SGHTA and CDR2 FQGNSA come from the germline V gene.

The chain employs TRBV2 and TRBJ2-1, with D maybe TRBD1 (6 bases). The CDR3 totals 13 residues. Germline CDR1 reads SNHLY; CDR2 reads FYNNEI. V was trimmed by 3 bases and J by 9 bases, leaving 12 bases between them. CDR3 coding DNA: TGTGCCAGCAGTGACCAGACAGGTTCTGAGCAGTTCTTC. Translating it yields CASSDQTGSEQFF.

The genes are TRBV6-1 and TRBJ1-5; D call uncertain. V was pared by 7 bases and J by 2 bases, with 9 bases between. Germline-derived CDR1 and CDR2 are MNHNS and SASEGT. The CDR3 loop spans 13 amino acids. The CDR3 reads CASINGGNQPQHF. DNA for the CDR3: TGTGCCAGCATAAATGGAGGCAATCAGCCCCAGCATTTT.

This rearrangement joins TRBV4-2 to TRBJ1-3; no reliable D call. This CDR3 has 14 residues. V lost 5 bases and J 0 bases, leaving 8 bases between the germline ends. Germline V lookup: CDR1 LGHNA, CDR2 YNFKEQ. CDR3 region: CASSLDISGNTIYF. In nucleotides, the CDR3 is TGTGCCAGCAGCTTAGACATCTCTGGAAACACCATATATTTT.

The chain links TRBV7-2 to TRBJ2-3; 8 bases are a match to TRBD2. The V gene end was trimmed by 4 bases and the J gene end by 3 bases; junction bases not matched to a gene: 9. Germline CDR1 is SGHTA and CDR2 is FQGNSA. This CDR3 is built from 16 residues. This chain's CDR3 is CASSSRRGGRTDTQYF. DNA for the CDR3: TGTGCCAGCAGCTCAAGACGGGGGGGCCGGACAGATACGCAGTATTTT.

This rearrangement joins TRBV5-4 to TRBJ2-5, with a weak D call TRBD2 (5 bases). The V gene's germline CDR1 is SGHNT and CDR2 YYREEE (reference sequence). Between the trimmed V and J ends, which lost 4 bases and 1 base, there was a span of 17 bases. The CDR3 spans 16 residues. CDR3 DNA sequence: TGTGCCAGCAGCCGGGGTAAAGCGATAGGCCAAGAGACCCAGTACTTC. Amino acid sequence: CASSRGKAIGQETQYF.